The next 13 T cell receptor beta chains were all read from a single sample in a study of preoperative IRX-2 immunotherapy in early breast cancer. The assay was immunoSEQ multiplex PCR, and TCRdb's table has in-frame clones only and misses some. The sample yields 40,000 to 50,000 clones, approximately 75% seen once. Noted treatment: preoperative locoregional IRX-2 cytokine immunotherapy. Sequenced material: tumor tissue, taken after IRX-2 immunotherapy. The receptors here all came from a human donor with breast cancer.

The chain combines TRBV7-6 with TRBJ2-1; TRBD1 matches at 8 bases. This CDR3 is built from 16 residues. Germline CDR1 is SGHVS and CDR2 is FNYEAQ. Trimming removed 2 bases from V and 2 bases from J; junction bases left unmatched: 5. For the CDR3, the DNA is TGTGCCAGCAGCTTATTCGACAGGGGCGCCTACAATGAGCAGTTCTTC. It encodes CASSLFDRGAYNEQFF.

The V gene is TRBV6-8, the J gene TRBJ2-3; D is unclear. The CDR3 consists of 12 residues. The germline V gene encodes CDR1 MNHGY and CDR2 SAAAGT. V was cut by 5 bases and J by 4 bases, with 7 bases left in between. The CDR3 nucleotides read TGTGCCAGCAGTCCTACATCAGATACGCAGTATTTT. Encoded protein: CASSPTSDTQYF.

The chain links TRBV6-8 to TRBJ2-3; D ambiguous. V lost 4 bases to trimming and J lost 0 bases, with 5 bases between them. There are 13 residues in the CDR3. The germline CDR1 and CDR2 sequences are MNHGY and SAAAGT. Written as DNA, the CDR3 is TGTGCCAGCAGTTTGGGCAGCACAGATACGCAGTATTTT. Protein product: CASSLGSTDTQYF.

This clone has a handful of counts. The chain has TRBV7-6 and TRBJ2-5; either TRBD1 or TRBD2 may fit D (6 bases each). This CDR3 comprises 15 residues. Germline V CDR1 and CDR2: SGHVS, FNYEAQ. V was clipped by 5 bases and J by 3 bases, with 16 bases between them. In DNA, the CDR3 is TGTGCCAGCAGCGCACCCTCGGGGGCAGAAGAGACCCAGTACTTC. Amino acids: CASSAPSGAEETQYF. The full variable domain, in which reference TRBV7-6 and TRBJ2-5 provide the parts outside the CDR3, is GAGVSQSPRYKVTKRGQDVALRCDPISGHVSLYWYRQALGQGPEFLTYFNYEAQQDKSGLPNDRFSAERPEGSISTLTIQRTEQRDSAMYRCASSAPSGAEETQYFGPGTRLLVL.

This chain joins TRBV10-1 and TRBJ1-5; tentatively, D is TRBD1 (6 bases). V was pared by 6 bases and J by 0 bases, with 12 bases between. The germline V gene has CDR1 WNHNN and CDR2 SYGVQD (reference sequence). This CDR3 contains 15 residues. The DNA of the CDR3 is TGCGCCAGCAGAGCACAGGGAGCTAGCAATCAGCCCCAGCATTTT. Translating it yields CASRAQGASNQPQHF.

This clone was seen a few times. The rearrangement uses TRBV11-3 and TRBJ1-6, with TRBD1 matching 8 bases. Trimming took 3 bases from V and 9 from J; bases not matched to a gene: 4. CDR3 length: 14 amino acids. Germline values: CDR1 SGHNT, CDR2 YENEEA. The CDR3 spells CASSLRQGTSPLHF. As DNA, the CDR3 is TGTGCCAGCAGCTTGCGACAGGGGACTTCACCCCTCCACTTT.

The chain joins TRBV1 to TRBJ1-5. TRBV1 is designated a pseudogene. CDR3 length: 15 residues. CDR3 amino acids: CASSQAGTSWQPQHF. The CDR3 DNA is TGCGCCAGCAGCCAAGCCGGAACGTCATGGCAGCCCCAGCATTTT.

V gene TRBV28 combines with J gene TRBJ1-1, with TRBD1 as a possible D gene (6 bases). Germline values: CDR1 MDHEN, CDR2 SYDVKM. With 7 bases removed from V and 5 bases from J, the gap between germline ends came to 17 bases. The CDR3 runs to 14 residues. CDR3 amino acids: CASIKGGTGTEAFF. CDR3 in DNA: TGTGCCAGCATCAAGGGGGGTACAGGGACTGAAGCTTTCTTT.

In its sample, this clone ranks as medium-sized. V gene TRBV15 combines with J gene TRBJ1-1, with TRBD1 as a possible D gene (5 bases). There are 14 residues in the CDR3. The germline CDR1 and CDR2 sequences are LNHNV and YYDKDF (reference sequence). Trimming shortened V by 0 bases and J by 5 bases, and 10 bases separated the two germline ends. The CDR3 protein is CATSRDHAGTEAFF. The CDR3 DNA reads TGTGCCACCAGCAGAGATCATGCAGGGACTGAAGCTTTCTTT.

The chain employs TRBV6-7 and TRBJ1-3; D possibly corresponds to TRBD1 (5 bases). TRBV6-7 is placed among ORFs of uncertain function. This CDR3 comprises 13 residues. Trimming cost V 0 bases and J 14 bases, with 14 bases left between them. This chain's CDR3 is CASSYSLDTPLYF. The CDR3 DNA is TGTGCCAGCAGTTACTCGCTGGACACTCCCCTATATTTT.

This chain uses TRBV11-3 with TRBJ1-5; D gene unclear. V was trimmed by 3 bases and J by 0 bases, leaving 6 bases between them. The CDR3 has 14 residues. Germline CDR1 reads SGHNT; CDR2 reads YENEEA. CDR3 sequence (DNA): TGTGCCAGCAGCTTTCAATATAGCAATCAGCCCCAGCATTTT. It encodes CASSFQYSNQPQHF. The whole variable domain, filled in from reference TRBV11-3 and TRBJ1-5, reads EAGVVQSPRYKIIEKKQPVAFWCNPISGHNTLYWYLQNLGQGPELLIRYENEEAVDDSQLPKDRFSAERLKGVDSTLKIQPAELGDSAVYLCASSFQYSNQPQHFGDGTRLSIL.

This chain connects TRBV5-1 to TRBJ2-5; the D gene is possibly TRBD1 (6 bases). V lost 4 bases, J lost 7 bases, and 17 bases lay in between. The CDR3 has 14 amino acids. Germline V gene lookup returns CDR1 SGHRS and CDR2 YFSETQ. CDR3 region: CASSQARTDATQYF. The CDR3 DNA follows: TGCGCCAGCAGCCAGGCAAGGACAGACGCGACCCAGTACTTC. Together with reference TRBV5-1 and TRBJ2-5, the CDR3 gives the full variable domain: KAGVTQTPRYLIKTRGQQVTLSCSPISGHRSVSWYQQTPGQGLQFLFEYFSETQRNKGNFPGRFSGRQFSNSRSEMNVSTLELGDSALYLCASSQARTDATQYFGPGTRLLVL.

The chain couples TRBV6-8 to TRBJ2-7, with D uncertain. The CDR3 sequence is 15 residues long. Germline V gives CDR1 MNHGY, CDR2 SAAAGT. Trimming removed 2 bases at V and 2 bases at J, with 13 bases between. The CDR3 protein is CASSYVERGAYEQYF. DNA for the CDR3: TGTGCCAGCAGTTACGTAGAGAGAGGCGCCTACGAGCAGTACTTC.